This T cell receptor beta chain was captured in a study of T cell responses to AZD1222 COVID-19 vaccine (TCRdb year 2021). About the full investigation: AZD1222 recipients whose second dose came at about 4 weeks and those whose second dose came at about 12 weeks were combined into one group, since spike-specific TCR depth and breadth did not differ between the two schedules. A total of more than 230 trial participants underwent TCR sequencing, of whom 200 to 220 had received two doses of AZD1222 and approximately 26 had received two doses of the MenACWY control vaccine. Trial participants were enrolled into age subgroups of 18-55, 56-69 and 70-plus years, which contained roughly 150, 30 and 60 TCR-sequenced participants, respectively. Points the paper makes about the study in general: Because no day 14 peak-response samples were available, repertoires were characterized only after the peak T cell response. Epitopes outside the regions mutated in the B.1.351 and B.1.1.7 variants were reportedly recognized by nearly half of the unique spike-specific TCRs. The 56-69-year group was small, and its depth increase did not reach significance, likely because of low power. Spike-specific TCR breadth and depth rose significantly after two AZD1222 doses compared with day 0 and with MenACWY recipients. Most participants were white British and females outnumbered males, and the authors suggested that clonal diversity may have been underestimated. The vaccine-associated CD4 TCRs covered the entire spike protein, and the dominant responses fell in regions 160-218 and 743-854. Only six AZD1222 recipients were SARS-CoV-2 seropositive at baseline, limiting conclusions about previously exposed vaccinees.

V loses 1 base, J loses 10 bases, and the germline ends lie 13 bases apart. Taken from the germline V gene, the CDR1 and CDR2 loops are MDHEN and SYDVKM. The CDR3 contains 13 residues, cysteine and phenylalanine counted. Kept here is only the CDR3 DNA, which spans 39 bases and is read in frame from base 1. Reading the label with the study, this specimen's time point is: baseline before first vaccination. Vaccinee samples came from UK trials COV001 and COV002, including a single-blind randomized controlled phase 2/3 trial of AZD1222 (ChAdOx1 nCoV-19) in healthy adults. For TCRbeta chain sequencing, PBMC samples from trial participants were taken at day 0 and at day 28 after the second dose. The CDR3 regions of human TCRbeta chains were analyzed by immunosequencing. As for the original processing: Repertoire TCRs were checked for matches against a reference library of SARS-CoV-2-specific TCRs that had been generated using the MIRA antigen-specificity platform. Breadth meant the fraction of unique TCRs that were SARS-CoV-2-associated, whereas depth meant the fraction of total T cells that were SARS-CoV-2-associated. Using the MIRA data, each spike-specific TCR was mapped to the spike region that the TCR reacts to and placed in a CD4 or CD8 class. Log10-transformed breadth and depth values were compared by one-way ANOVA with Sidak's multiple comparisons tests. In its TCRdb copy, this immuneACCESS table keeps in-frame sequences only and misses some clones. Where compared with another copy, unresolved V genes explain less than half of these, and the others have no known cause. D and trimming were read from the DNA, whereas the V and J calls and clone size are those reported in that table. The table for this sample lists 200,000 or so clones; about 87% of them were counted only once. The ten largest clonotypes hold about 6% of the sample.

Concerning this clone itself: The antigen it binds to is not known. No clone much larger than this one lies a single base away; base qualities are absent.

This sequence uses TRBV28 and TRBJ1-1; too little of a D gene remains to name it. The clonotype comes from an adult in good health. The sequencing here drew on peripheral blood, taken on day 0 of AZD1222 vaccination. The sequenced DNA is TGTGCCAGCAGTTTATCCACCCCCCACGTAGCTTTCTTT. Its coded protein is CASSLSTPHVAFF.